This T cell receptor beta chain was sequenced for a study of blood T cell repertoires in COVID-19 (dated by TCRdb to 2018 to 2020). With respect to the entire study: The collaborator samples originated in the United States, Italy and Spain and spanned the acute and convalescent phases of COVID-19. The material from the prospective study consisted of cDNA or gDNA derived from T cells, B-cell-depleted T cells, or PBMCs. HLA class I and class II types, where available, came from metadata supplied by the sample provider rather than from assay-based typing. The repertoires were made available in a free public database intended to serve as a resource for research on the immune response to SARS-CoV-2. The dataset comprised deeply sampled blood TCRbeta repertoires from subjects exposed to, actively infected with, or recovered from COVID-19. Sample metadata almost always included a de-identified subject ID, COVID-19 status, age in years and sex. The samples were drawn from the first 160 participants of the ongoing ImmuneRACE study and from more than 1,000 subjects provided by 6 global collaborators. Here is what the overall study found, with its caveats: Clinical and demographic metadata were provided uncurated, with the amount varying by source and participant.

The immunoSEQ Assay, a bias-controlled multiplex PCR, was used to amplify TCRbeta CDR3 regions from genomic DNA. In the paper's pipeline: Nucleated cell counts per sample were estimated from amplification of reference gene primers within the assay. Sequence reads were collapsed and filtered to measure the absolute abundance of every unique TCRbeta CDR3 rearrangement. For each sample, productive Simpson clonality was calculated as the square root of Simpson's diversity index across productive rearrangements. TCRdb stores this immuneACCESS table with in-frame sequences only. Part of the clones is absent; in the studies checked, under half of the shortfall reflects unresolved V genes, and no reason is known for the rest. Clone size and V and J calls were adopted from that table, with D and trimming inferred from the DNA. This sample is represented by more than 100,000 clones; approximately 89% of them were singletons. Roughly 17% of the sample lies in the top ten.

The CDR3 holds 15 amino acids from the cysteine to the phenylalanine. Of all the DNA, just the CDR3 is kept, 45 bases in frame from base 1. Trimming removed 2 bases from V and 5 bases from J; the gene matches leave 2 bases unexplained. From a lookup of the germline V gene, CDR1 and CDR2 are SGDLS and YYNGEE. Details on this clone: This receptor's antigen is unknown. The input lacks base qualities; no much larger clone sits a single base away.

Collaborating institutions collected whole blood in K2EDTA tubes following their own protocols. Collaborator samples were shipped for TCRbeta analysis as frozen whole blood, isolated PBMCs, or DNA extracted from either sample type. The chain is made from TRBV9 and TRBJ2-1; TRBD1 agrees with 12 junctional bases. This receptor was obtained from a woman aged 80 or over in a cohort sampled during active COVID-19. Input material: peripheral blood. In nucleotides, the sequence is TGTGCCAGCAGCGTTGGGACAGGGGGCAACAATGAGCAGTTCTTC. This is translated as CASSVGTGGNNEQFF.